The 8 T cell receptor beta chains below come from one sample, sequenced in a study of T cells in Graves' hyperthyroidism and ophthalmopathy (dated by TCRdb to about 2019). The library was prepared using multiplex PCR. Sequencing instrument: Illumina HiSeq 2000. The TCR beta CDR3 regions were amplified from the RNA transcripts. The TCR CDR3 was subjected to a first round of RT-PCR using the HTBI primer set and the Qiagen OneStep RT-PCR kit. TCRdb reran the public reads through fastp at Q25 and MiXCR, keeping productive beta chains. Each CDR3 protein appears once, grouped with its most common genes and DNA. The sample has roughly 570,000 distinct CDR3 sequences on record, around 45% of them singletons. The top ten clones comprise under 20% of the sample. The sequenced material came from peripheral blood or thyroid tissue (not recorded which). The receptors originated from an adult woman with Graves' disease, either hyperthyroidism or ophthalmopathy (not recorded which).

This clonotype has at least ten counts. V gene TRBV6-1 combines with J gene TRBJ2-3, with D perhaps matching TRBD2 (6 bases). Germline V gene lookup returns CDR1 MNHNS and CDR2 SASEGT. This CDR3 contains 16 residues. V lost 3 bases, J lost 2 bases, and 15 bases lay in between. The CDR3 protein is CASSDPPAGHTDTQYF. CDR3 nucleotide sequence: TGTGCCAGCAGTGACCCCCCAGCGGGCCACACAGATACGCAGTATTTT.

At least ten counts were recorded for this clonotype. V usage is TRBV19 and J usage is TRBJ1-2; D not resolved. Germline V lookup: CDR1 LNHDA, CDR2 SQIVND (reference sequence). This CDR3 has 16 amino acids. The V and J ends lost 3 bases and 7 bases respectively, with 21 bases between them. CDR3 loop: CASSISFGVSISGYTF. CDR3 sequence (DNA): TGTGCCAGTAGTATCTCATTTGGGGTATCTATTTCTGGCTACACCTTC.

This clonotype has a count of ten or more. The chain has TRBV5-8 and TRBJ1-3; D is unclear. This CDR3 contains 16 residues. Trimming cost V 4 bases and J 0 bases, with 14 bases left between them. Germline loops: CDR1 SGHTS, CDR2 YDEGEE. The CDR3 is CASSPGGADSGNTIYF. The DNA for the CDR3 is TGTGCCAGCAGCCCGGGTGGTGCAGACTCTGGAAACACCATATATTTT.

A word on this clonotype: It is likely a read error, because the conserved phenylalanine at the end of the CDR3 is missing. Because the CDR3's place on the DNA is in doubt, the DNA is left out and the CDR3 is given as listed by TCRdb. V usage is TRBV20-1 and J usage is TRBJ2-5; TRBD2 is the table's D call and was not checked against the DNA. The CDR3 is 9 amino acids long, termini counted. CDR1 and CDR2 from the germline V gene are DFQATT and SNEGSKA (reference sequence). The CDR3 sequence: CSASGKRDV.

The chain carries TRBV7-2 and TRBJ2-5, with TRBD2 matching over 7 bases. The ends lost 3 bases at V and 5 bases at J; junction bases unmatched: 9. Germline assignment: CDR1 SGHTA and CDR2 FQGNSA. The length of the CDR3 is 15 residues. As DNA, the CDR3 is TGTGCCAGCAGCTTCAACGCGGGGGTATGGGAGACCCAGTACTTC. Residues: CASSFNAGVWETQYF.

This rearrangement joins TRBV9 to TRBJ1-4; D gene uncertain. The CDR3 length is 15 residues. Germline V gives CDR1 SGDLS, CDR2 YYNGEE. V gave up 1 base and J gave up 0 bases, with 7 bases separating them. CDR3 sequence reads: CASSVPGATNEKLFF. The CDR3 DNA is TGTGCCAGCAGCGTACCGGGAGCAACTAATGAAAAACTGTTTTTT.

This clonotype was counted many times. This chain links TRBV6-5 with TRBJ2-7; 7 bases match TRBD2. Trimming at V came to 6 bases and at J to 3 bases, leaving 14 bases not matched to a gene. The CDR3 sequence is 16 residues long. CDR1 is MNHEY and CDR2 is SVGAGI in the germline V gene. Here the CDR3 DNA reads TGTGCCAGCAGGTCCCGTATTGGGCGGGAGATCTACGAGCAGTACTTC. Encoded protein: CASRSRIGREIYEQYF.

CDR3 nucleotide sequence: TGCAGTGCTCCGCTTCGGGGGGGTCCCTACGAGCAGTACTTC. Protein product: CSAPLRGGPYEQYF. V usage is TRBV20-1 and J usage is TRBJ2-7; the match to TRBD2 covers 8 bases. The trim removed 5 bases at V and 2 bases at J, leaving 8 bases unmatched. Per the germline V gene, CDR1 is DFQATT and CDR2 is SNEGSKA (reference sequence). The CDR3 runs 14 residues.